This T cell receptor beta chain is drawn from a study of blood T cell repertoires in COVID-19. Study-level information: The United States, Italy and Spain supplied acute and convalescent COVID-19 samples. Sample material is recorded as cDNA or gDNA derived from T cells, B-cell-depleted T cells, or PBMCs.

Per the original data handling: The assay estimated nucleated cells by amplifying reference gene primers. The protocol was immunoSEQ multiplex PCR, while the TCRdb copy is restricted to in-frame clones and leaves out a portion. The V and J calls and clone size were taken over from that table, and D and trimming were inferred from the DNA. The sample gives around 200,000 clones, over 80% of which show up once; 6% to 7% is in the top ten. This CDR3 is built from 14 residues. In germline, CDR1 is SGHRS, CDR2 YFSETQ. Trimming removed 4 bases from V and 5 bases from J, with 13 bases in between. Sequenced input: peripheral blood. The receptor comes from a woman aged 40 to 49 with COVID-19, enrolled during active disease. V gene TRBV5-1 combines with J gene TRBJ1-5; TRBD1 is a possible D gene (6 bases). CDR3 DNA sequence: TGCGCCAGCAGCCCGGACAGTGGATATCAGCCCCAGCATTTT. Its translation: CASSPDSGYQPQHF.